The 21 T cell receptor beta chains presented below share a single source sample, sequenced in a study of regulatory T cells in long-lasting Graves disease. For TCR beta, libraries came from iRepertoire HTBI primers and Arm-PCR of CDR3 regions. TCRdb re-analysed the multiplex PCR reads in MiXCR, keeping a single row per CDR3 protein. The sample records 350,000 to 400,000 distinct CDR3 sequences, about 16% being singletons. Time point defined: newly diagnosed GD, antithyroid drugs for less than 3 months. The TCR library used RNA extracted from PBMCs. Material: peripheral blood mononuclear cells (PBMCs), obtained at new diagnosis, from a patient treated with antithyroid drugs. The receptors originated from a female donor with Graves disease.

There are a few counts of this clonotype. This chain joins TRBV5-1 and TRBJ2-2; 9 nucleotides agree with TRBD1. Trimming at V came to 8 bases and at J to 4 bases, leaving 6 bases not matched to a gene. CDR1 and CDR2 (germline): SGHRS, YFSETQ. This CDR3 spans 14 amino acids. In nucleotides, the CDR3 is TGCGCCAGACCGGGACAGGGACTCACCGGGGAGCTGTTTTTT. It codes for CARPGQGLTGELFF.

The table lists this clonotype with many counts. This chain's CDR3 is CASSFRQGASGYTF. The CDR3 DNA sequence: TGTGCCAGCAGTTTCCGACAGGGGGCTAGTGGCTACACCTTC. This chain links TRBV12-3 or TRBV12-4 with TRBJ1-2; TRBD1 matches at 10 bases. With V trimmed by 3 bases and J by 7 bases, 5 bases remained unmatched. The CDR3 has 14 residues.

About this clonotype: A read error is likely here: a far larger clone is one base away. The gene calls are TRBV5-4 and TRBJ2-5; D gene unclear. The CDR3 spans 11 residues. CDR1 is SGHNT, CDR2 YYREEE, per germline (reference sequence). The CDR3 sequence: CASGFRETQYF. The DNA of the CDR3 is TGTGCCAGCGGCTTCCGGGAGACCCAGTACTTC.

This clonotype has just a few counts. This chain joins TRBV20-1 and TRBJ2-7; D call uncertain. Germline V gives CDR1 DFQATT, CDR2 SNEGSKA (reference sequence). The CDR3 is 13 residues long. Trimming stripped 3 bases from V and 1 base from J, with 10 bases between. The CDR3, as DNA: TGCAGTGCTAGCGGATCGAAATCCTACGAGCAGTACTTC. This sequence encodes CSASGSKSYEQYF.

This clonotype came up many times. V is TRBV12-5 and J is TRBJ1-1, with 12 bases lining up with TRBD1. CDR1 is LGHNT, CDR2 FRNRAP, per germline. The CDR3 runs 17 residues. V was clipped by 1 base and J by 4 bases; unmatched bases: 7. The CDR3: CASGLGGTGGAGTEAFF. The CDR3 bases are TGTGCTAGTGGTTTGGGGGGGACAGGGGGCGCCGGCACTGAAGCTTTCTTT.

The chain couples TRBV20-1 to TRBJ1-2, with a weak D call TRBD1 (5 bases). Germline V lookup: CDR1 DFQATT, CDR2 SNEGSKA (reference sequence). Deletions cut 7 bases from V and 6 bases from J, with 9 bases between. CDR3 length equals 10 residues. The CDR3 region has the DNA TGCAGTGGGGGCGAGGATGGCTACACCTTC. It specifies CSGGEDGYTF.

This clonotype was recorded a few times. CDR3: CASSLPREGFSNQPQHF. The CDR3 DNA is TGTGCCAGTAGTCTCCCGAGGGAGGGGTTCTCTAATCAGCCCCAGCATTTT. This chain connects TRBV19 to TRBJ1-5; D may be TRBD1 (5 bases). CDR3 length equals 17 residues. Per the germline V gene, CDR1 is LNHDA and CDR2 is SQIVND (reference sequence). Trimming took 5 bases from V and 4 from J, leaving 21 bases between them.

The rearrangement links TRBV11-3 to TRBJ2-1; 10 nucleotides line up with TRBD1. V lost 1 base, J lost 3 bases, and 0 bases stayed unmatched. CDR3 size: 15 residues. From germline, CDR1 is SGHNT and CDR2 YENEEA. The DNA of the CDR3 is TGTGCCAGCAGCTTAGGGACAGGGGGCTACAATGAGCAGTTCTTC. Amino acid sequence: CASSLGTGGYNEQFF.

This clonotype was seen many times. The CDR3: CASSTRASGRASDTQYF. CDR3 bases: TGTGCCAGCAGCACCCGGGCCTCGGGGAGGGCCAGCGATACGCAGTATTTT. The rearrangement links TRBV9 to TRBJ2-3; TRBD2 matches at 7 bases. The CDR3 runs 17 residues. From germline, CDR1 is SGDLS and CDR2 YYNGEE. Germline trimming cut 4 bases from V and 6 bases from J; bases unmatched to any gene: 17.

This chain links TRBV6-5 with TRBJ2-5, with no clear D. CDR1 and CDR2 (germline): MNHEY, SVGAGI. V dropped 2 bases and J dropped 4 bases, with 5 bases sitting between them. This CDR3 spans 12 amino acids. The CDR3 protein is CASSYDGETQYF. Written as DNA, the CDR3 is TGTGCCAGCAGTTACGATGGAGAGACCCAGTACTTC.

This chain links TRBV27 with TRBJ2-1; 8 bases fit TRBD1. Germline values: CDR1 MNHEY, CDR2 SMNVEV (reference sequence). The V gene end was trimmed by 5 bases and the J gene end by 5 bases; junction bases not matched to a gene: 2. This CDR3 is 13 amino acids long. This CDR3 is CASSRQGNNEQFF. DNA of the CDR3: TGTGCCAGCAGTCGACAGGGGAACAATGAGCAGTTCTTC.

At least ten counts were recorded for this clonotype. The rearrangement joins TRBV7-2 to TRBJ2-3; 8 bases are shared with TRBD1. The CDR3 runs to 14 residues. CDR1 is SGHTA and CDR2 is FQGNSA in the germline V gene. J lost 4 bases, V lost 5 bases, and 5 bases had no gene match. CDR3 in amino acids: CASSDDRGSDTQYF. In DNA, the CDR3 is TGTGCCAGCAGCGACGACAGGGGCTCAGATACGCAGTATTTT.

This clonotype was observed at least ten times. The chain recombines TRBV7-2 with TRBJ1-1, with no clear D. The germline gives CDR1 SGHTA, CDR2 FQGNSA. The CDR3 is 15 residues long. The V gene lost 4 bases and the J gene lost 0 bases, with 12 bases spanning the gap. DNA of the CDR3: TGTGCCAGCAGCTATTTCGGCAGGCTGAACACTGAAGCTTTCTTT. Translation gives CASSYFGRLNTEAFF. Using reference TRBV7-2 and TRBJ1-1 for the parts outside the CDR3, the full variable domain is GAGVSQSPSNKVTEKGKDVELRCDPISGHTALYWYRQSLGQGLEFLIYFQGNSAPDKSGLPSDRFSAERTGGSVSTLTIQRTQQEDSAVYLCASSYFGRLNTEAFFGQGTRLTVV.

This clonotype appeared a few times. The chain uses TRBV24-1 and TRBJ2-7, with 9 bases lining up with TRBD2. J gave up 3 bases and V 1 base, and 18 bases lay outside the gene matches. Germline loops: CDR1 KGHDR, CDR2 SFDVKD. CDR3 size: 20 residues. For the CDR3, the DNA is TGTGCCACCAGTGATTTTAAGCCCCCAGCGGGAGGCTACAGAGACTACGAGCAGTACTTC. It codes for CATSDFKPPAGGYRDYEQYF.

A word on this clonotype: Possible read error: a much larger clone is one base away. The CDR3 sequence is CASSVGQGDYEQHF. The CDR3 DNA follows: TGTGCCAGCAGCGTGGGACAGGGTGACTACGAGCAGCACTTC. The chain carries TRBV9 and TRBJ2-7; 9 bases align to TRBD1. The V gene's germline CDR1 is SGDLS and CDR2 YYNGEE. This CDR3 is built from 14 residues.

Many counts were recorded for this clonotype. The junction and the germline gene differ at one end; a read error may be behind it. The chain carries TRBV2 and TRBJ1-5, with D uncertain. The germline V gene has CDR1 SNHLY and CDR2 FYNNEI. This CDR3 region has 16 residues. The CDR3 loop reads CASSESLTLSNQPQRF. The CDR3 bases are TGTGCCAGCAGTGAGTCACTAACACTGAGCAATCAGCCCCAGCGTTTT.

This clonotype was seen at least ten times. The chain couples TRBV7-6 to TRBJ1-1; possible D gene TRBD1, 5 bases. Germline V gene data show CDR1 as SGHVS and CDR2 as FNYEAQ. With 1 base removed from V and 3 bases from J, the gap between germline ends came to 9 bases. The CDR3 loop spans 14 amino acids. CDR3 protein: CASSLGGLDTEAFF. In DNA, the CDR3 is TGTGCCAGCAGCTTAGGGGGGTTGGACACTGAAGCTTTCTTT.

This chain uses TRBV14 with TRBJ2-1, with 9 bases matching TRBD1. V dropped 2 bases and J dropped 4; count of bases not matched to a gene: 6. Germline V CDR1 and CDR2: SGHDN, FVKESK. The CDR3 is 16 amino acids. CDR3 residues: CASSQKTGGFYNEQFF. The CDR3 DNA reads TGTGCCAGCAGCCAAAAGACAGGGGGATTTTACAATGAGCAGTTCTTC.

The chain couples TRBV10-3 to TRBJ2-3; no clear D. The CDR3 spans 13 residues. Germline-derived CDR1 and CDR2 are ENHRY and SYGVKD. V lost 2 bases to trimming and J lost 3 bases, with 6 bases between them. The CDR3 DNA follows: TGTGCCATCAGTGAGGGTCAGACAGATACGCAGTATTTT. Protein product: CAISEGQTDTQYF.

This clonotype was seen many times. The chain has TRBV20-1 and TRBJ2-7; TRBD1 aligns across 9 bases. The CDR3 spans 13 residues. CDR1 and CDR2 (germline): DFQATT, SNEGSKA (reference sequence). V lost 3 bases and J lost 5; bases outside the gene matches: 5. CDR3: CSARGQGFNEQYF. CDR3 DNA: TGCAGTGCTAGGGGACAGGGCTTCAACGAGCAGTACTTC.

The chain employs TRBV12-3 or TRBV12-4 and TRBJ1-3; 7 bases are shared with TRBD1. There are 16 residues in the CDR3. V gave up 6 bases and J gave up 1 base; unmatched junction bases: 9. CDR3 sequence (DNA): TGTGCCAGCAGCCACAGGGGAGGTTGGTCTGGAAACACCATATATTTT. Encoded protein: CASSHRGGWSGNTIYF.